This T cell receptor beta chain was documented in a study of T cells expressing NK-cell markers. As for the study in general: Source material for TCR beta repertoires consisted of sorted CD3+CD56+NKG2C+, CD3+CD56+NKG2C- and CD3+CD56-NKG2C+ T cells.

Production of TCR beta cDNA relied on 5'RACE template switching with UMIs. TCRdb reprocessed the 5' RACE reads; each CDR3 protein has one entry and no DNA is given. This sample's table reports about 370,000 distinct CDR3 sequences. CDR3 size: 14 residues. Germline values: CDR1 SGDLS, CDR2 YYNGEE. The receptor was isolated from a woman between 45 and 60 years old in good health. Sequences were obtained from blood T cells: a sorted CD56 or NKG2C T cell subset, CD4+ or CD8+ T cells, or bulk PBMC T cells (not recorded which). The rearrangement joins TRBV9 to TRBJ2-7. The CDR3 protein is CASSVGGLTYEQYF.